A selection of T cell receptor beta chains follows, all from one sample in a study of T cell responses to AZD1222 COVID-19 vaccine. Measured with immunoSEQ multiplex PCR; TCRdb has only the in-frame clones, and not every one. The sample holds about 140,000 clones, about 92% seen once. The starting material was peripheral blood, obtained on day 0 of AZD1222 vaccination. The receptors here all came from an adult in good health. Each CDR3 is given with its conserved first and last residue.

j_call,v_call,cdr3_aa
TRBJ2-3,TRBV5-6,CASSLGRKVDVGDTQYF
TRBJ1-2,TRBV27,CASSLGPTGGYGYTF
TRBJ1-2,TRBV5-1,CASSPDGQGGYTF
TRBJ1-1,TRBV10-3,CAISEGTVNTEAFF
TRBJ2-7,TRBV7-2,CASSLGLRTNSYEQYF
TRBJ2-3,TRBV6-4,CASSERSSADTQYF
TRBJ1-3,TRBV9,CASSAGGGNTIYF
TRBJ2-7,TRBV6-1,CASSEGNLGDRGSEQYF
TRBJ1-6,TRBV7-2,CASSATQVSPLHF
TRBJ1-5,TRBV9,CASSTHSNQPQHF
TRBJ2-3,TRBV7-3,CASSLMGTGTSDTQYF
TRBJ2-7,TRBV29-1,CSAGRIYEQYF
TRBJ1-5,TRBV10-3,CAISEGGGGASNQPQHF
TRBJ2-2,TRBV19,CASSTRDSYNTGELFF
TRBJ2-7,TRBV28,CASSSTGTGSYEQYF
TRBJ1-3,TRBV7-8,CASSSASSGNTIYF
TRBJ2-1,TRBV18,CASSPSERDNEQFF
TRBJ2-3,TRBV27,CASSSAEGAGTDTQYF
TRBJ2-2,TRBV4-2,CASSPHSTARVGEHRELFF
TRBJ2-3,TRBV6-1,CASSERARDTQYF
TRBJ2-7,TRBV3-1/TRBV3-2,CASSQEKRGVGYEQYF
TRBJ1-3,TRBV7-3,CASSLQGSGNTIYF
TRBJ2-7,TRBV28,CASIPIQGRVYEQYF
TRBJ1-4,TRBV4-2,CASSTSIIGELFF
TRBJ1-2,TRBV5-1,CASSSGGDGYTF
TRBJ1-2,TRBV5-6,CASSLAGRFTNYGYTF
TRBJ1-6,TRBV7-6,CASSSAPQYHSPLHF
TRBJ2-7,TRBV19,CASSIDLAGGDEQYF
TRBJ2-2,TRBV7-8,CASSLRLAANTGELFF
TRBJ2-1,TRBV2,CASRPQLAGGNEQFF
TRBJ1-3,TRBV7-6,CASSLGGTAANTIYF
TRBJ1-3,TRBV7-2,CASAKGATNSGNTIYF
TRBJ1-1,TRBV5-8,CASSLRAPVEAFF
TRBJ1-4,TRBV4-2,CASSQDNSGATNEKLFF
TRBJ1-1,TRBV7-2,CASSPVTGRNTEAFF
TRBJ1-3,TRBV3-1/TRBV3-2,CASSLGTAGNTIYF
TRBJ1-6,TRBV10-2,CASRDTRSPLHF
TRBJ1-1,TRBV7-2,CASSSGQRVGSEAFF
TRBJ1-4,TRBV2,CASSDQRRLGEKLFF
TRBJ1-2,TRBV2,CASSIGVRVYGYTF
TRBJ2-7,TRBV27,CASSRSGQGGRYEQYF
TRBJ1-1,TRBV10-3,CAISESTGTEAFF
TRBJ2-3,TRBV7-3,CASSLSLGETDTQYF
TRBJ1-1,TRBV7-2,CASSLEKGEAFF
TRBJ2-7,TRBV7-2,CASSLGRRGYEQYF
TRBJ2-3,TRBV6-5,CASSLQQGTDTQYF